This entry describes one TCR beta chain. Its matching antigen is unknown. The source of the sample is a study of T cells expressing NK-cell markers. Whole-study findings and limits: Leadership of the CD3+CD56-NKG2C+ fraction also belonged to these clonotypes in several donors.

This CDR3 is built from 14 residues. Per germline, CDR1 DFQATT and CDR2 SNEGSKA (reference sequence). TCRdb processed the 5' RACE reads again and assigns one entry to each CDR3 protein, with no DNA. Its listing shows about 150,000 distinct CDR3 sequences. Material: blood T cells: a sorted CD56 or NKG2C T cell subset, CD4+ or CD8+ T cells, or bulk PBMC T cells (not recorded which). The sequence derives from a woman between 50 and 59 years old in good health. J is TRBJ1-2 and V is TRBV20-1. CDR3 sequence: CSARDPSAYYGYTF.